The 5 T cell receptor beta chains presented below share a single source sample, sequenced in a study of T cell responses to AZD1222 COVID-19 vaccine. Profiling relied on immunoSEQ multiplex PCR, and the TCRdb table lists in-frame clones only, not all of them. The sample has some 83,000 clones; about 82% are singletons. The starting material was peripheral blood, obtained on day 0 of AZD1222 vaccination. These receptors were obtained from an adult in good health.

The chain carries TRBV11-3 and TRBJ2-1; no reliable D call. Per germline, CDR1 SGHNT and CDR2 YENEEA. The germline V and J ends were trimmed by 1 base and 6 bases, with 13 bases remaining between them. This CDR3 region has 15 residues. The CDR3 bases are TGTGCCAGCAGCTTAGGGGGTGGGCAAGCCAATGAGCAGTTCTTC. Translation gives CASSLGGGQANEQFF.

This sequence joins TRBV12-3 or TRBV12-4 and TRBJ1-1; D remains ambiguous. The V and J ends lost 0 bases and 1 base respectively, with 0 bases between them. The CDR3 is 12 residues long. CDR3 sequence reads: CASSLANTEAFF. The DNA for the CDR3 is TGTGCCAGCAGTTTAGCGAACACTGAAGCTTTCTTT.

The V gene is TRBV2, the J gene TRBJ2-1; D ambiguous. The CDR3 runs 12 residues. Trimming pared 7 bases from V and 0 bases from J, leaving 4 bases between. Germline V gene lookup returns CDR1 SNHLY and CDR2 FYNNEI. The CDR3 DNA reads TGTGCCAGCAAGGCCTCCTACAATGAGCAGTTCTTC. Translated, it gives CASKASYNEQFF.

The CDR3 loop reads CAISQGAANTEAFF. CDR3 DNA sequence: TGTGCCATCAGCCAGGGGGCAGCCAACACTGAAGCTTTCTTT. The rearrangement uses TRBV10-3 and TRBJ1-1; 8 positions agree with TRBD1. Losses at the gene ends were 6 bases for V and 2 bases for J; bases not matched to a gene: 5. This CDR3 is built from 14 residues. Per the germline V gene, CDR1 is ENHRY and CDR2 is SYGVKD.

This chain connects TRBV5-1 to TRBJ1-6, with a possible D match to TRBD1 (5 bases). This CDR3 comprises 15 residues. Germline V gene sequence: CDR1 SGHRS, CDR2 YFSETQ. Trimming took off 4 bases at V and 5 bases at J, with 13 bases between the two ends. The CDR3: CASSVRQSNNSPLHF. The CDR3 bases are TGCGCCAGCAGCGTCCGACAGAGCAATAATTCACCCCTCCACTTT.